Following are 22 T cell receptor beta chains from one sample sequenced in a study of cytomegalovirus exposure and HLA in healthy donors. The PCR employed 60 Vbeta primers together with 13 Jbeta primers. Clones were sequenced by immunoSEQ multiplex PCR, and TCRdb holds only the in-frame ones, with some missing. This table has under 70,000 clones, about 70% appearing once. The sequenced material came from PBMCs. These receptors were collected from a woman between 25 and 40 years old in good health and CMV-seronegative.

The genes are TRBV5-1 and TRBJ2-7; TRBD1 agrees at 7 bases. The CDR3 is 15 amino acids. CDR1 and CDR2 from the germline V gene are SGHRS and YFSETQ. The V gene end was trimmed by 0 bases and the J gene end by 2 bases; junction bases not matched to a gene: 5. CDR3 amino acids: CASSLESQGAYEQYF. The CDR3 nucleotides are TGCGCCAGCAGCTTGGAATCCCAGGGGGCCTACGAGCAGTACTTC.

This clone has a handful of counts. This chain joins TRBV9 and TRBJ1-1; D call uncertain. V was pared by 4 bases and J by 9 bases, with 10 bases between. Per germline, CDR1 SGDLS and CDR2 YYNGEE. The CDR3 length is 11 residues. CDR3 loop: CASSLFMKAFF. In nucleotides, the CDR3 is TGTGCCAGCAGCCTATTTATGAAAGCTTTCTTT.

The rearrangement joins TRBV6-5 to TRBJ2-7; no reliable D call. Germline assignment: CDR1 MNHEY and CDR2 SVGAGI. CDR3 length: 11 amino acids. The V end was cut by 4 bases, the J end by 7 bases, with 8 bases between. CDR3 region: CASSFAVEQYF. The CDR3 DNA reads TGTGCCAGCAGTTTTGCGGTGGAGCAGTACTTC.

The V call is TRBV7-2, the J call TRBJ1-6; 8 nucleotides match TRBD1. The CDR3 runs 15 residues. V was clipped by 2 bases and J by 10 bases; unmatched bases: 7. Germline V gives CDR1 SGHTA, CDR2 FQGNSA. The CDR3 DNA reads TGTGCCAGCAGCTTATATGGACAGGGTGGCTCACCCCTCCACTTT. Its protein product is CASSLYGQGGSPLHF.

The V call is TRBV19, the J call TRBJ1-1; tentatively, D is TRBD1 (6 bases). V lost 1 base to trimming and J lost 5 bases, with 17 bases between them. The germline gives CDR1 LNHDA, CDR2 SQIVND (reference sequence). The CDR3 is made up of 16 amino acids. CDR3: CASSIGSWPGETEAFF. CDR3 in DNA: TGTGCCAGTAGTATAGGAAGTTGGCCAGGGGAGACTGAAGCTTTCTTT.

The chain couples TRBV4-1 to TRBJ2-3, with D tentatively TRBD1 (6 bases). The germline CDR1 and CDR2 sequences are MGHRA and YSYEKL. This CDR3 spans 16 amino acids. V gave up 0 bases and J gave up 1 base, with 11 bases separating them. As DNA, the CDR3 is TGCGCCAGCAGCCAAGATCAGGGGCAGGGCACAGATACGCAGTATTTT. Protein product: CASSQDQGQGTDTQYF.

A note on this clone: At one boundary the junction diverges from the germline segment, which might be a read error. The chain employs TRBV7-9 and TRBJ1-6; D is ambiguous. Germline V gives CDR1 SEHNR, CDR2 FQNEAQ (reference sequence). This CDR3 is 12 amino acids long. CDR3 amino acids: CSSSRENSPLHF. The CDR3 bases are TGTTCCAGCAGCCGGGAAAATTCACCCCTCCACTTT.

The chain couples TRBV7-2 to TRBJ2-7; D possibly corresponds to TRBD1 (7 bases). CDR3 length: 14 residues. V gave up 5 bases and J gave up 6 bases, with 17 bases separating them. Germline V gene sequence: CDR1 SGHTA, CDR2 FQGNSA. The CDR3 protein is CASSPLQGGLEQYF. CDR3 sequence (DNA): TGTGCCAGCAGCCCCTTGCAGGGGGGTCTCGAGCAGTACTTC.

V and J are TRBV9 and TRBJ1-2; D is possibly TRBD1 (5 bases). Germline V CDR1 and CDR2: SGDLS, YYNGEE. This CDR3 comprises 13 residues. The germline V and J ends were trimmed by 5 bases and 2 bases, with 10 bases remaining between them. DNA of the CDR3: TGTGCCAGCAGTCTAGACAGAAACTATGGCTACACCTTC. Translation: CASSLDRNYGYTF. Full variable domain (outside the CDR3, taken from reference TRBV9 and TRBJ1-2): DSGVTQTPKHLITATGQRVTLRCSPRSGDLSVYWYQQSLDQGLQFLIQYYNGEERAKGNILERFSAQQFPDLHSELNLSSLELGDSALYFCASSLDRNYGYTFGSGTRLTVV.

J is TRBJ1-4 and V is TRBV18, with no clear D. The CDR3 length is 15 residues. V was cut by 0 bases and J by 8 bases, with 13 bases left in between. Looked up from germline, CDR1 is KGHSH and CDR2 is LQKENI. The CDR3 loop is CASSPPNQAGEKLFF. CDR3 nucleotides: TGTGCCAGCTCACCACCGAATCAAGCGGGGGAAAAACTGTTTTTT.

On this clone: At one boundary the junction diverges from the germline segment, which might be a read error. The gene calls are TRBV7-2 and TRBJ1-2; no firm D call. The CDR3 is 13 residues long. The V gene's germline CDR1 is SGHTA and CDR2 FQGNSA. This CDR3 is CASSPNLNYGHTF. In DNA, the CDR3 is TGTGCCAGCAGCCCGAATCTAAACTATGGCCACACCTTC. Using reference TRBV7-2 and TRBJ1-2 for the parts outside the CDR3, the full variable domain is GAGVSQSPSNKVTEKGKDVELRCDPISGHTALYWYRQSLGQGLEFLIYFQGNSAPDKSGLPSDRFSAERTGGSVSTLTIQRTQQEDSAVYLCASSPNLNYGHTFGSGTRLTVV.

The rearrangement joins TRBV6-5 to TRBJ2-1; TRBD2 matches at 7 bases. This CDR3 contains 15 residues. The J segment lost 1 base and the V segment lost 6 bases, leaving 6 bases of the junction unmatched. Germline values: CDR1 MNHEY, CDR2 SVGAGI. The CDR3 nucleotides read TGTGCCAGCAGCCAAGCGGGGCCTTCCTACAATGAGCAGTTCTTC. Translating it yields CASSQAGPSYNEQFF.

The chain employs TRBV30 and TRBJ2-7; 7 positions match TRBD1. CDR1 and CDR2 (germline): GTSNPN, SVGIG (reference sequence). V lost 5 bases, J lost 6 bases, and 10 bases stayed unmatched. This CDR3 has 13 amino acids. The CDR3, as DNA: TGTGCCTGGGCGACAGGGATGGGGGTCGAGCAGTACTTC. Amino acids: CAWATGMGVEQYF.

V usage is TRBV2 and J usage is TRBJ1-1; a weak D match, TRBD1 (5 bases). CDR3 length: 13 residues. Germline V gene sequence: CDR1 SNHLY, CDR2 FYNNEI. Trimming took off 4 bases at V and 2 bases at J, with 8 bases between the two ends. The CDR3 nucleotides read TGTGCCAGCAGTGTAGACAGTAACACTGAAGCTTTCTTT. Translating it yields CASSVDSNTEAFF.

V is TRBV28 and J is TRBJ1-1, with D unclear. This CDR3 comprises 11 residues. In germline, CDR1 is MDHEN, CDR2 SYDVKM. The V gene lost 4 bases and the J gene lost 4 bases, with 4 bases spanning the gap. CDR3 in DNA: TGTGCCAGCAGTTCCTTCACTGAAGCTTTCTTT. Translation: CASSSFTEAFF. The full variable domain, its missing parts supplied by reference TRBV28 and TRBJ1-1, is DVKVTQSSRYLVKRTGEKVFLECVQDMDHENMFWYRQDPGLGLRLIYFSYDVKMKEKGDIPEGYSVSREKKERFSLILESASTNQTSMYLCASSSFTEAFFGQGTRLTVV.

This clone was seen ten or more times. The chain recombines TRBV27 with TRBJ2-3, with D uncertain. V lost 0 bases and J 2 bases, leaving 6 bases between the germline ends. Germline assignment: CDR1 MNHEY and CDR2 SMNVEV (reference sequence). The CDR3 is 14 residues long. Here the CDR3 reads CASSLSGFTDTQYF. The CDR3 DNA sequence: TGTGCCAGCAGTTTATCCGGTTTCACAGATACGCAGTATTTT.

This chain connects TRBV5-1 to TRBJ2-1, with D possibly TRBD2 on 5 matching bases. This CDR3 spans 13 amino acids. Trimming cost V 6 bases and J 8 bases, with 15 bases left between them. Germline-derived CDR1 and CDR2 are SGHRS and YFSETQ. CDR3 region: CASTRGGLDEQFF. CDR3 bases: TGCGCCAGCACCCGGGGTGGGTTGGATGAGCAGTTCTTC.

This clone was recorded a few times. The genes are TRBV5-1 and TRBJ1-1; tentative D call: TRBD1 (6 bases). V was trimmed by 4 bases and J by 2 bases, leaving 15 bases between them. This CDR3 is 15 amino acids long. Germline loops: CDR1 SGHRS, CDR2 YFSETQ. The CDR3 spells CASSPNRGGNTEAFF. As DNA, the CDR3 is TGCGCCAGCAGCCCTAACCGGGGGGGCAACACTGAAGCTTTCTTT. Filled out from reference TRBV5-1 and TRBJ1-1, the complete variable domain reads KAGVTQTPRYLIKTRGQQVTLSCSPISGHRSVSWYQQTPGQGLQFLFEYFSETQRNKGNFPGRFSGRQFSNSRSEMNVSTLELGDSALYLCASSPNRGGNTEAFFGQGTRLTVV.

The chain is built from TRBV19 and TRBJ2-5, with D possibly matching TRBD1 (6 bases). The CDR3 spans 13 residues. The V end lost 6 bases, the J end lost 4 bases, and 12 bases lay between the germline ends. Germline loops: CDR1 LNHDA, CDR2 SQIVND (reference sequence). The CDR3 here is CASRRTGIETQYF. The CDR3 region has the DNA TGTGCCAGTAGGCGAACAGGGATAGAGACCCAGTACTTC.

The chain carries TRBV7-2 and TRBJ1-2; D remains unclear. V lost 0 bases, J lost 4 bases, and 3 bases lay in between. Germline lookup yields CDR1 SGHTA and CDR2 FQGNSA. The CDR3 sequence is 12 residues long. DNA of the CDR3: TGTGCCAGCAGCTTAGCGAGCTATGGCTACACCTTC. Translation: CASSLASYGYTF.

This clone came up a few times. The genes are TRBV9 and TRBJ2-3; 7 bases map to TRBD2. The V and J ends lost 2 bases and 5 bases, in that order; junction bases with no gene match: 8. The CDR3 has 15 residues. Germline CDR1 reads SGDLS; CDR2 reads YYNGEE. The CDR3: CASSVWSPSGDTQYF. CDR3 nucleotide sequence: TGTGCCAGCAGCGTTTGGTCCCCTAGCGGAGATACGCAGTATTTT.

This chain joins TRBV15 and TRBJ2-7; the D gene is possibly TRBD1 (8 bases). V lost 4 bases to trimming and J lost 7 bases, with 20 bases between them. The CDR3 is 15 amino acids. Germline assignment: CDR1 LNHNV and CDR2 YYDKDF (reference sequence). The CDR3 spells CATSTRGPLGGEQYF. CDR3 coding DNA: TGTGCCACCAGCACCAGGGGGCCGCTGGGGGGGGAGCAGTACTTC.